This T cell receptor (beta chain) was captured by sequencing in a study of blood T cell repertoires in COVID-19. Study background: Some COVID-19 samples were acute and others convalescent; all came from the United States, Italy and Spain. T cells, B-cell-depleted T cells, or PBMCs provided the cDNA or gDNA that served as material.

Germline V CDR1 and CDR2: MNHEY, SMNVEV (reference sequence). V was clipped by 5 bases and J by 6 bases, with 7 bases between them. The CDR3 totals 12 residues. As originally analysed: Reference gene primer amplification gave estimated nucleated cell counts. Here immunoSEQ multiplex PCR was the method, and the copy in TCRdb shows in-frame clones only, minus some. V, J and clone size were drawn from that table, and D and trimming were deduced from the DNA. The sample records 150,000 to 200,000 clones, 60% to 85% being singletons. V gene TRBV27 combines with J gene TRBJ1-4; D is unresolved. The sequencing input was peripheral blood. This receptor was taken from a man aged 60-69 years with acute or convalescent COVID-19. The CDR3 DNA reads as TGTGCCAGCAGTGGGCTGGATGAAAAACTGTTTTTT. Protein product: CASSGLDEKLFF.